This T cell receptor beta chain was identified in a study of siplizumab effects on memory and regulatory T cells. Sequencing used immunoSEQ multiplex PCR; TCRdb keeps in-frame clones, though not all of them. Among about 56,000 clones listed, about 98% were seen once. The sample taken for sequencing was naive CD8+ T cells sorted from blood. This sequence originates from a human donor in good health.

The CDR3 loop is CASSPSRGQNYEQYF. In DNA, the CDR3 is TGTGCCAGCAGCCCCTCTCGAGGACAGAACTACGAGCAGTACTTC. The chain couples TRBV9 to TRBJ2-7; a weak D match, TRBD1 (6 bases). This CDR3 spans 15 amino acids. The germline V gene has CDR1 SGDLS and CDR2 YYNGEE. Trimming stripped 4 bases from V and 3 bases from J, with 17 bases between.